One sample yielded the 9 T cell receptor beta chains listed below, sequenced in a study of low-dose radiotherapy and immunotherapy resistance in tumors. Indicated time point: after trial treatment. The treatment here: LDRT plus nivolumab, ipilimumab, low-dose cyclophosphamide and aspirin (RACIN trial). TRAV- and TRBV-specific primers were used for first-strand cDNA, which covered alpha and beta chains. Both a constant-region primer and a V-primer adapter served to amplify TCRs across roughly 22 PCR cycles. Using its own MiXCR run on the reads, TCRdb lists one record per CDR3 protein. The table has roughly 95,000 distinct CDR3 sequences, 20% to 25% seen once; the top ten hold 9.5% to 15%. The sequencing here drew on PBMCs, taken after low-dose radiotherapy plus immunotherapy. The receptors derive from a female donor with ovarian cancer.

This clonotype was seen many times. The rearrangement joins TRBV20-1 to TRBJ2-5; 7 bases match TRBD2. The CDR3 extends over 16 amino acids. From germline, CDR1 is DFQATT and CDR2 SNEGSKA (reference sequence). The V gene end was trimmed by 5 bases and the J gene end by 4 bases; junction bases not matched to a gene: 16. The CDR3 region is CSAPPGSGVFGETQYF. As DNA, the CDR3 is TGCAGTGCTCCCCCGGGGAGCGGGGTTTTCGGAGAGACCCAGTACTTC.

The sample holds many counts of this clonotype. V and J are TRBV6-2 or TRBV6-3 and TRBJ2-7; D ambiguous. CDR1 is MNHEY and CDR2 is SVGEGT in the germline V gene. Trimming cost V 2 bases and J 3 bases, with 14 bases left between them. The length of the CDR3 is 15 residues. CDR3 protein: CASSYRFSQFYEQYF. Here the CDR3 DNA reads TGTGCCAGCAGTTACAGGTTTAGTCAGTTCTACGAGCAGTACTTC.

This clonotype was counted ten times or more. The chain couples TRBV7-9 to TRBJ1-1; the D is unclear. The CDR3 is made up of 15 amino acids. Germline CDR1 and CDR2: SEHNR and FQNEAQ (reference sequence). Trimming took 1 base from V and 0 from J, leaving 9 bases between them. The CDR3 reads CASSLGSLVNTEAFF. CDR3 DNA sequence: TGTGCCAGCAGCTTAGGGAGTCTTGTGAACACTGAAGCTTTCTTT.

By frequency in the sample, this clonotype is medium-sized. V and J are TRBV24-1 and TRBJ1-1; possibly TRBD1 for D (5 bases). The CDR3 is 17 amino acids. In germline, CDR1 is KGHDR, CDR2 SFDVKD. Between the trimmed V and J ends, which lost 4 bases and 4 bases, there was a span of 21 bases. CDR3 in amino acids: CATSDPRAGAVGTEAFF. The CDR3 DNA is TGTGCCACCAGTGACCCCAGGGCCGGGGCGGTGGGCACTGAAGCTTTCTTT.

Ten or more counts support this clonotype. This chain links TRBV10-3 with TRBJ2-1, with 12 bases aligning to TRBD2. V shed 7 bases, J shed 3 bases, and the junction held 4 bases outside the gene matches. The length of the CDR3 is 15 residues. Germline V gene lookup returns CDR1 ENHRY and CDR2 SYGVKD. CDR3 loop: CAITGTSGFYNEQFF. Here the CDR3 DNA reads TGTGCCATCACCGGGACTAGCGGGTTCTACAATGAGCAGTTCTTC.

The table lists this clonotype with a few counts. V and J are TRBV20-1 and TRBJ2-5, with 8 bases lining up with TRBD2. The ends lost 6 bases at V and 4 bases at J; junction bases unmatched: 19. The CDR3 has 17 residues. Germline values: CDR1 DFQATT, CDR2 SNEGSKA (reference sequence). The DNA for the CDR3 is TGCAGTGCCGAACACCAATTATCGGGGGGGGCCGGAGAGACCCAGTACTTC. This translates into CSAEHQLSGGAGETQYF.

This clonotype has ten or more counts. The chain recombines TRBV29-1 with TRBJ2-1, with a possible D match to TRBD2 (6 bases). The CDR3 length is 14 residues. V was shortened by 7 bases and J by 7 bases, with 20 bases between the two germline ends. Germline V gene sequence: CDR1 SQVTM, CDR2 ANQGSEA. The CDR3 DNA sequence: TGCAGCGCCCTTTCGGGGGACCCAGGTAATGAGCAGTTCTTC. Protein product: CSALSGDPGNEQFF.

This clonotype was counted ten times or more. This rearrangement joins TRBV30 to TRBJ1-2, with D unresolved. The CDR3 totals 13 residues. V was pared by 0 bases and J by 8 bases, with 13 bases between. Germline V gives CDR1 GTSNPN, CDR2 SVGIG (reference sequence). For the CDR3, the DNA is TGTGCCTGGAGTGTATTGGGAGGAGGGGGCTACACCTTC. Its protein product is CAWSVLGGGGYTF.

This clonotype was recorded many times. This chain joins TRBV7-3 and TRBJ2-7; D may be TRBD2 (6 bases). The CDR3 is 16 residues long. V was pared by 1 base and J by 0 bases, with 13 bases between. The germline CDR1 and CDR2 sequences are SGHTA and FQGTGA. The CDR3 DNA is TGTGCCAGCAGCTTAAAAGGGGCGGGGAGCTCCTACGAGCAGTACTTC. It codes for CASSLKGAGSSYEQYF.